Presented here are 19 T cell receptor beta chains from one specimen sequenced in a study of blood T cell repertoires in COVID-19. Data came from immunoSEQ multiplex PCR; TCRdb stores just in-frame clones and leaves some out. The sample carries about 200,000 clones, roughly 86% recorded once. Sequenced material: peripheral blood. These receptors all come from a man aged 18 to 30 with active or convalescent COVID-19.

V gene TRBV11-1 combines with J gene TRBJ1-2; D may be TRBD1 (5 bases). The germline V and J ends were trimmed by 1 base and 1 base, with 10 bases remaining between them. Looked up from germline, CDR1 is SGHAT and CDR2 is FQDESV (reference sequence). The CDR3 is made up of 15 amino acids. The CDR3 spells CASSLGPGLNYGYTF. The CDR3 bases are TGTGCCAGCAGCTTAGGCCCGGGACTTAACTATGGCTACACCTTC.

The chain combines TRBV5-6 with TRBJ2-4, with 7 bases aligning to TRBD2. The germline V gene encodes CDR1 SGHDT and CDR2 YYEEEE. The J segment lost 8 bases and the V segment lost 3 bases, leaving 8 bases of the junction unmatched. CDR3 length: 14 amino acids. The CDR3 protein is CASSWGRGGDIQYF. DNA of the CDR3: TGTGCCAGCAGCTGGGGCCGGGGAGGGGACATTCAGTACTTC.

This clone appeared once. The chain employs TRBV12-5 and TRBJ1-2; TRBD1 matches at 12 bases. J gave up 8 bases and V 1 base, and 14 bases lay outside the gene matches. Per germline, CDR1 LGHNT and CDR2 FRNRAP. The CDR3 runs 18 residues. CDR3 sequence: CASGLAAGTGGQIKGYTF. DNA of the CDR3: TGTGCTAGTGGTTTGGCCGCCGGGACAGGGGGCCAAATCAAAGGCTACACCTTC.

This clone was counted only a few times. This sequence joins TRBV7-6 and TRBJ2-7; 7 bases agree with TRBD2. This CDR3 region has 17 residues. Looked up from germline, CDR1 is SGHVS and CDR2 is FNYEAQ. V lost 5 bases, J lost 6 bases, and 19 bases stayed unmatched. Here the CDR3 DNA reads TGTGCCAGCAGCCGCCGGGGAGGCGGGAGTCTTTCAATCGAGCAGTACTTC. Its protein is CASSRRGGGSLSIEQYF.

This clone was detected only a few times. The V and J genes are TRBV6-6 and TRBJ2-3, with no clear D. Per germline, CDR1 MNHNY and CDR2 SVGAGI (reference sequence). The ends were cut back, 4 bases at V and 3 bases at J, with 14 bases in the middle. The CDR3 extends over 15 amino acids. CDR3 region: CASSFLKPGTDTQYF. In DNA form, the CDR3 reads TGTGCCAGCAGTTTCCTAAAACCAGGTACAGATACGCAGTATTTT.

The rearrangement links TRBV29-1 to TRBJ1-2; 10 bases fit TRBD1. V was clipped by 6 bases and J by 8 bases; unmatched bases: 3. The CDR3 runs 11 residues. Germline values: CDR1 SQVTM, CDR2 ANQGSEA. The CDR3 reads CSVGTGEGYTF. For the CDR3, the DNA is TGCAGCGTCGGGACAGGGGAAGGCTACACCTTC. The full variable domain, its missing parts supplied by reference TRBV29-1 and TRBJ1-2, is SAVISQKPSRDICQRGTSLTIQCQVDSQVTMMFWYRQQPGQSLTLIATANQGSEATYESGFVIDKFPISRPNLTFSTLTVSNMSPEDSSIYLCSVGTGEGYTFGSGTRLTVV.

The J gene is TRBJ1-5, the V gene TRBV19, with 9 bases identical to TRBD1. The trim removed 7 bases at V and 3 bases at J, leaving 7 bases unmatched. CDR1 is LNHDA, CDR2 SQIVND, per germline (reference sequence). CDR3 length: 15 residues. The CDR3 bases are TGTGCCAGTAAAAAGGGACAGGGTATCAATCAGCCCCAGCATTTT. Its translation is CASKKGQGINQPQHF.

Concerning this clone: The identical CDR3 is also encoded by other nucleotide sequences in the sample. The chain combines TRBV9 with TRBJ2-3; 7 bases match TRBD2. This CDR3 is built from 14 residues. Germline V gives CDR1 SGDLS, CDR2 YYNGEE. V dropped 1 base and J dropped 1; count of bases not matched to a gene: 0. The CDR3 DNA is TGTGCCAGCAGCGTACTAGCGGGCACAGATACGCAGTATTTT. Its protein product is CASSVLAGTDTQYF.

V is TRBV5-4 and J is TRBJ1-4, with 9 bases matching TRBD1. Germline CDR1 and CDR2: SGHNT and YYREEE (reference sequence). V was pared by 1 base and J by 8 bases, with 6 bases of the junction left unmatched. The CDR3 contains 15 residues. The CDR3 reads CASSLMTGGREKLFF. Written as DNA, the CDR3 is TGTGCCAGCAGCTTGATGACAGGGGGTCGGGAAAAACTGTTTTTT.

The chain joins TRBV5-6 to TRBJ2-1; 15 bases are a match to TRBD2. The CDR3 has 15 residues. Germline assignment: CDR1 SGHDT and CDR2 YYEEEE. V lost 6 bases, J lost 8 bases, and 6 bases stayed unmatched. The CDR3 region is CASKRTSGRAYEQFF. CDR3 nucleotide sequence: TGTGCCAGCAAACGGACTAGCGGGAGGGCCTATGAGCAGTTCTTC.

The chain links TRBV6-4 to TRBJ2-6, with a weak D call TRBD2 (5 bases). V dropped 6 bases and J dropped 0 bases, with 15 bases sitting between them. The CDR3 has 17 amino acids. Germline V gives CDR1 MRHNA, CDR2 SNTAGT. As DNA, the CDR3 is TGTGCCAGCAGCGAGGGCGGTGGGCTCTCTGGGGCCAACGTCCTGACTTTC. As protein: CASSEGGGLSGANVLTF.

The gene calls are TRBV5-1 and TRBJ2-5; 9 bases align to TRBD2. This CDR3 spans 17 amino acids. Per germline, CDR1 SGHRS and CDR2 YFSETQ. Losses at the gene ends were 4 bases for V and 5 bases for J; bases not matched to a gene: 15. CDR3 sequence: CASSPVSVREGRETQYF. The CDR3 coding sequence is TGCGCCAGCAGCCCGGTATCGGTGCGGGAGGGCCGGGAGACCCAGTACTTC.

The chain uses TRBV9 and TRBJ2-7; TRBD2 agrees at 10 bases. With 4 bases clipped from V and 4 bases from J, the junction kept 8 bases outside the gene matches. Germline-derived CDR1 and CDR2 are SGDLS and YYNGEE. The CDR3 covers 15 residues. The CDR3 sequence: CASSTSSGSLYEQYF. The CDR3 DNA sequence: TGTGCCAGCAGCACCTCTAGCGGGAGCCTATACGAGCAGTACTTC.

CDR3: CASSIQRSSYNEQFF. Written as DNA, the CDR3 is TGTGCCAGTAGTATCCAGAGGAGCTCCTACAATGAGCAGTTCTTC. V is TRBV19 and J is TRBJ2-1; no firm D call. The germline V and J ends were trimmed by 3 bases and 0 bases, with 9 bases remaining between them. Germline CDR1 reads LNHDA; CDR2 reads SQIVND (reference sequence). This CDR3 is built from 15 residues.

The CDR3 spells CASSELLQGSRAFF. Here the CDR3 DNA reads TGTGCCAGCAGTGAATTACTACAGGGGAGTAGGGCTTTCTTT. V is TRBV6-1 and J is TRBJ1-1, with 7 positions matching TRBD1. V lost 2 bases and J lost 11; bases outside the gene matches: 11. The CDR3 contains 14 residues. Germline CDR1 MNHNS, CDR2 SASEGT.

The V call is TRBV7-8, the J call TRBJ2-7; the match to TRBD1 covers 7 bases. Germline assignment: CDR1 SGHVS and CDR2 FQNEAQ. The junction had 9 bases not matched to a gene; V was cut back by 4 bases and J by 6 bases. The CDR3 totals 14 residues. DNA for the CDR3: TGTGCCAGCAGCTCAACGACGAACAGGGGCGAGCAGTACTTC. Its translation: CASSSTTNRGEQYF. Full variable domain (missing parts from reference TRBV7-8 and TRBJ2-7): GAGVSQSPRYKVAKRGQDVALRCDPISGHVSLFWYQQALGQGPEFLTYFQNEAQLDKSGLPSDRFFAERPEGSVSTLKIQRTQQEDSAVYLCASSSTTNRGEQYFGPGTRLTVT.

The V call is TRBV30, the J call TRBJ1-1; D is unclear. Looked up from germline, CDR1 is GTSNPN and CDR2 is SVGIG (reference sequence). The CDR3 is made up of 14 amino acids. V lost 0 bases and J lost 2, with 10 bases in between. For the CDR3, the DNA is TGTGCCTGGAGTGTCCCGGGGTTAAACACTGAAGCTTTCTTT. It codes for CAWSVPGLNTEAFF.

The chain has TRBV7-3 and TRBJ1-6; 7 positions match TRBD1. CDR1 is SGHTA, CDR2 FQGTGA, per germline. This CDR3 region has 13 residues. V was clipped by 5 bases and J by 6 bases; unmatched bases: 1. This CDR3 is CASSRDSNSPLHF. CDR3 nucleotide sequence: TGTGCCAGCAGCCGGGACAGTAATTCACCCCTCCACTTT.

V and J are TRBV7-9 and TRBJ1-2; 7 nucleotides match TRBD1. Germline CDR1 and CDR2: SEHNR and FQNEAQ (reference sequence). Trimming removed 5 bases from V and 5 bases from J; junction bases left unmatched: 14. The CDR3 loop spans 16 amino acids. CDR3 region: CASSPTDRRLGYGYTF. In DNA form, the CDR3 reads TGTGCCAGCAGCCCCACGGACAGGCGTCTTGGTTATGGCTACACCTTC.